The text below deals with one T cell receptor (beta chain). These data are taken from a study of CD8 T cells in Susac syndrome. Reverse transcription of about 0.5 to 1 ug RNA used random hexamers. With immunoSEQ multiplex PCR, TCR beta CDR3 was amplified across 54 Vbeta and 13 Jbeta. Each CDR3 protein gets one entry after TCRdb re-called the immunoSEQ multiplex PCR reads with MiXCR. The data show 70,000 or so distinct CDR3 sequences, with approximately 93% seen just once and 0.5% to 0.6% held by the top ten. Sequencing of TCR beta was performed on blood CD8+ T cells and on blood CD4+ T cells. It was treatment-naive patients with stable or active relapsing-remitting disease who made up the multiple sclerosis controls. The CDR3 covers 12 residues. The V end lost 0 bases, the J end lost 10 bases, and 7 bases lay between the germline ends. CDR1 and CDR2 (germline): LGHNA, YSLEER.

The sequence was collected from a human donor with multiple sclerosis. The rearrangement joins TRBV4-3 to TRBJ2-1, with D hard to call. Sequenced input: CD8+ T cells from PBMCs. CDR3 region: CASSQDEREQFF. The CDR3 nucleotides read TGCGCCAGCAGCCAAGATGAGAGAGAGCAGTTCTTC.